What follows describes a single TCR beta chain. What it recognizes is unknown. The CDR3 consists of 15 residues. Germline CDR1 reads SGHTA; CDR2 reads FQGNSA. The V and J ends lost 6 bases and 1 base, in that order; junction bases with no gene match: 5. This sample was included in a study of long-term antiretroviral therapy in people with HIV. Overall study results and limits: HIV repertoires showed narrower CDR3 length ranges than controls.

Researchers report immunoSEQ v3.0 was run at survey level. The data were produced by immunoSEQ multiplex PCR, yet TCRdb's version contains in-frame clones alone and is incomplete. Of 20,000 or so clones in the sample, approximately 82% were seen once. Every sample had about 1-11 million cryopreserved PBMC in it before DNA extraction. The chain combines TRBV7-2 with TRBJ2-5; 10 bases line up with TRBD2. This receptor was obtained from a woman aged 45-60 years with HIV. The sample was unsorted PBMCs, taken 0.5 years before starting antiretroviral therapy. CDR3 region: CASRWTSGRQETQYF. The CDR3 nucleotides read TGTGCCAGCAGGTGGACTAGCGGACGCCAAGAGACCCAGTACTTC. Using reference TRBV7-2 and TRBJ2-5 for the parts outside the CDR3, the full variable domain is GAGVSQSPSNKVTEKGKDVELRCDPISGHTALYWYRQSLGQGLEFLIYFQGNSAPDKSGLPSDRFSAERTGGSVSTLTIQRTQQEDSAVYLCASRWTSGRQETQYFGPGTRLLVL.